The TCR beta chain described here comes from a study of T cells in Graves' hyperthyroidism and ophthalmopathy. Study results and limitations: In simple terms, a model built on 13 V-J features told ophthalmopathy apart from stable hyperthyroidism.

TCR beta CDR3 regions were amplified from RNA. During a first-round RT-PCR of the TCR CDR3, the HTBI primer set was used. TCRdb used MiXCR to reprocess the multiplex PCR reads, holding one entry per CDR3 protein. The repertoire includes about 520,000 distinct CDR3 sequences, roughly 25% of them detected once, and 11% sits in the top ten. There are a few counts of this clonotype. The antigen is undetermined. There are 17 residues in the CDR3. Germline lookup yields CDR1 LNHNV and CDR2 YYDKDF (reference sequence). V was cut by 3 bases and J by 5 bases, with 22 bases left in between. Uncontrolled infection, other autoimmune disease, pregnancy and lactation each barred patients from inclusion.

The source of this sequence is a woman in her twenties or thirties with Graves' ophthalmopathy. The chain combines TRBV15 with TRBJ1-1; D remains unclear. The sequenced material came from blood. Here the CDR3 DNA reads TGTGCCACCAGCAGGGAGAGGATAACCGAACCGTTGACTGAAGCTTTCTTT. Translation: CATSRERITEPLTEAFF.